This T cell receptor beta chain came from a study of human T cells and chemical hapten exposure. Noted time point: patch test 1, 2 weeks after DPC sensitization. As for treatment: therapeutic diphenylcyclopropenone sensitization with weekly scalp DPC. A single record per CDR3 protein comes from TCRdb applying MiXCR to the RACE reads. The sample includes about 120,000 distinct CDR3 sequences, roughly 13% of them seen just once. This clonotype was counted many times. Trimming removed 5 bases from V and 5 bases from J; junction bases left unmatched: 14. The CDR3 totals 16 residues. Germline V CDR1 and CDR2: MNHEY, SVGAGI.

The receptor's source is a man aged 18 to 30 with alopecia areata. Some clones in this sample may be carry-over from other donors' samples. The source was whole blood, collected in connection with sensitization to the hapten diphenylcyclopropenone (DPC). The J gene is TRBJ2-7, the V gene TRBV6-5; 8 bases agree with TRBD1. In nucleotides, the CDR3 is TGTGCCAGCAGTACACGGACAGGGATAAGGTTCGACGAGCAGTACGTC. Protein sequence: CASSTRTGIRFDEQYV.